Each of the 30 T cell receptor beta chains below was sequenced from the same sample in a study of CD8+ T cells in alopecia areata. Stated treatment: oral pan-JAK inhibitor, 5-10 mg twice daily. Sequencing relied on a cDNA template that was reverse transcribed from extracted RNA. Method: immunoSEQ multiplex PCR; TCRdb's copy keeps in-frame clones and lacks some. The repertoire holds 250,000 to 300,000 clones, with 58% as singletons. Sequencing used CD4+ T cells sorted from blood, obtained at week 24, from a patient treated with tofacitinib. These receptors were obtained from a human donor with alopecia areata.

The rearrangement joins TRBV29-1 to TRBJ1-1; D gene uncertain. V was clipped by 6 bases and J by 2 bases, with 10 bases between them. The CDR3 consists of 12 residues. CDR1 is SQVTM and CDR2 is ANQGSEA in the germline V gene. CDR3 nucleotides: TGCAGCGTGTGGAGTTTAAACACTGAAGCTTTCTTT. Translation: CSVWSLNTEAFF.

The chain links TRBV9 to TRBJ2-1, with D perhaps matching TRBD2 (5 bases). The V gene lost 1 base and the J gene lost 1 base, with 9 bases spanning the gap. This CDR3 has 15 residues. Germline CDR1 is SGDLS and CDR2 is YYNGEE. This chain's CDR3 is CASSVSPGSYNEQFF. CDR3 DNA sequence: TGTGCCAGCAGCGTATCTCCGGGGTCCTACAATGAGCAGTTCTTC.

The J gene is TRBJ1-1, the V gene TRBV25-1; D unresolved. The V gene lost 8 bases and the J gene lost 0 bases, with 10 bases spanning the gap. The CDR3 is 13 residues long. CDR1 is MGHDK and CDR2 is SYGVNS in the germline V gene. The CDR3 bases are TGTGCCAGCGCCGGGAGGGTGAACACTGAAGCTTTCTTT. The encoded protein is CASAGRVNTEAFF.

The rearrangement links TRBV5-6 to TRBJ2-1, with D possibly matching TRBD1 (5 bases). Trimming removed 2 bases from V and 7 bases from J, with 16 bases in between. This CDR3 is built from 15 residues. CDR1 is SGHDT, CDR2 YYEEEE, per germline. DNA of the CDR3: TGTGCCAGCAGCTTCCGGGCGACAGAAACGAATGAGCAGTTCTTC. This sequence encodes CASSFRATETNEQFF.

This clone was seen a few times. The rearrangement joins TRBV18 to TRBJ2-7; D is tentatively TRBD1 or TRBD2 (5 bases each). Germline V gene sequence: CDR1 KGHSH, CDR2 LQKENI. This CDR3 spans 17 amino acids. V lost 6 bases, J lost 4 bases, and 25 bases lay in between. CDR3 coding DNA: TGTGCCAGCTCCACCCTGCCCGTGAGGGGCGCTGGGTACGAGCAGTACTTC. Translation: CASSTLPVRGAGYEQYF.

This chain uses TRBV7-2 with TRBJ1-2, with 9 bases that match TRBD1. The CDR3 extends over 14 amino acids. Unmatched junction bases numbered 5, after V lost 5 bases and J lost 4 bases. From germline, CDR1 is SGHTA and CDR2 FQGNSA. The CDR3 protein is CASSQGQGPYGYTF. As DNA, the CDR3 is TGTGCCAGCAGCCAGGGACAGGGCCCCTATGGCTACACCTTC.

As to this clone: Other DNA sequences within the sample encode an identical CDR3. The V and J genes are TRBV7-9 and TRBJ2-6; 7 positions match TRBD1. J was trimmed by 2 bases and V by 6 bases; bases with no gene match: 4. Germline CDR1 reads SEHNR; CDR2 reads FQNEAQ (reference sequence). The CDR3 covers 15 residues. CDR3 sequence (DNA): TGTGCCAGCAGTCAAGGGGGCGCTGGGGCCAACGTCCTGACTTTC. Its protein product is CASSQGGAGANVLTF.

The CDR3 DNA follows: TGTGCCAGCAGTAGAACAGGGTCCGGATCGAACATTCAGTACTTC. As protein: CASSRTGSGSNIQYF. The V and J genes are TRBV5-6 and TRBJ2-4, with D perhaps matching TRBD1 (6 bases). V was shortened by 5 bases and J by 7 bases, with 19 bases between the two germline ends. The CDR3 runs to 15 residues. CDR1 is SGHDT and CDR2 is YYEEEE in the germline V gene. The full variable domain, with the rest looked up from reference TRBV5-6 and TRBJ2-4, is DAGVTQSPTHLIKTRGQQVTLRCSPKSGHDTVSWYQQALGQGPQFIFQYYEEEERQRGNFPDRFSGHQFPNYSSELNVNALLLGDSALYLCASSRTGSGSNIQYFGAGTRLSVL.

The chain joins TRBV6-6 to TRBJ1-5, with 11 bases identical to TRBD1. After removal of 5 bases from V and 6 bases from J, the junction contained 6 bases not matched to a gene. Germline CDR1 MNHNY, CDR2 SVGAGI (reference sequence). This CDR3 comprises 15 residues. This CDR3 reads CASSGRDRGSQPQHF. CDR3 sequence (DNA): TGTGCCAGCAGTGGCCGGGACAGGGGGTCTCAGCCCCAGCATTTT.

This clone was seen only once. The V and J genes are TRBV30 and TRBJ1-6; D gene uncertain. Germline V gives CDR1 GTSNPN, CDR2 SVGIG (reference sequence). The V end lost 1 base, the J end lost 7 bases, and 8 bases lay between the germline ends. The CDR3 runs 13 residues. CDR3 sequence reads: CAWSGLGNSPLHF. CDR3 nucleotide sequence: TGTGCCTGGAGTGGACTAGGAAATTCACCCCTCCACTTT.

The gene calls are TRBV28 and TRBJ2-3; no clear D gene. Germline V lookup: CDR1 MDHEN, CDR2 SYDVKM. This CDR3 is built from 15 residues. V lost 3 bases to trimming and J lost 2 bases, with 12 bases between them. The CDR3 DNA follows: TGTGCCAGCAGTTTTGGGCAGACATTCACAGATACGCAGTATTTT. This codes for CASSFGQTFTDTQYF. Full variable domain (outside the CDR3, taken from reference TRBV28 and TRBJ2-3): DVKVTQSSRYLVKRTGEKVFLECVQDMDHENMFWYRQDPGLGLRLIYFSYDVKMKEKGDIPEGYSVSREKKERFSLILESASTNQTSMYLCASSFGQTFTDTQYFGPGTRLTVL.

The chain combines TRBV5-1 with TRBJ2-3; either TRBD1 or TRBD2 may supply D (5 bases each). V gave up 3 bases and J gave up 7 bases, with 15 bases separating them. The CDR3 sequence is 14 residues long. Germline V CDR1 and CDR2: SGHRS, YFSETQ. In DNA, the CDR3 is TGCGCCAGCAGCTCATTACGAGGGGAAAATACGCAGTATTTT. It is translated as CASSSLRGENTQYF. Using reference TRBV5-1 and TRBJ2-3 for the parts outside the CDR3, the full variable domain is KAGVTQTPRYLIKTRGQQVTLSCSPISGHRSVSWYQQTPGQGLQFLFEYFSETQRNKGNFPGRFSGRQFSNSRSEMNVSTLELGDSALYLCASSSLRGENTQYFGPGTRLTVL.

V is TRBV10-3 and J is TRBJ2-5; no firm D call. Trimming cost V 6 bases and J 2 bases, with 10 bases left between them. The CDR3 runs 13 residues. Germline values: CDR1 ENHRY, CDR2 SYGVKD. CDR3 amino acids: CAIRTTGQETQYF. The CDR3 coding sequence is TGTGCCATCAGGACGACCGGTCAAGAGACCCAGTACTTC.

The CDR3: CATSRDLGGQETQYF. CDR3 in DNA: TGTGCCACCAGCAGAGACCTCGGGGGCCAAGAGACCCAGTACTTC. This sequence joins TRBV15 and TRBJ2-5; possibly TRBD2 for D (6 bases). The CDR3 runs to 15 residues. CDR1 LNHNV and CDR2 YYDKDF come from the germline V gene (reference sequence). Between the trimmed V and J ends, which lost 0 bases and 1 base, there was a span of 9 bases.

This clone was counted ten times or more. The rearrangement links TRBV4-3 to TRBJ2-2; D remains ambiguous. CDR3 length: 14 residues. V was trimmed by 4 bases and J by 3 bases, leaving 9 bases between them. Looked up from germline, CDR1 is LGHNA and CDR2 is YSLEER. The CDR3 nucleotides are TGCGCCAGCAGCCTTGACCTAGACACCGGGGAGCTGTTTTTT. This gives the protein CASSLDLDTGELFF.

A few counts support this clone. This sequence joins TRBV18 and TRBJ1-5; tentative D call: TRBD1 (6 bases). The germline CDR1 and CDR2 sequences are KGHSH and LQKENI. Trimming removed 4 bases at V and 3 bases at J, with 10 bases between. This CDR3 region has 14 residues. The CDR3 sequence: CASSQDRNNQPQHF. The CDR3 nucleotides are TGTGCCAGCTCACAGGACAGAAACAATCAGCCCCAGCATTTT.

V and J are TRBV2 and TRBJ2-7; D may match TRBD1 or TRBD2 (5 bases each). This CDR3 spans 14 amino acids. Trimming shortened V by 4 bases and J by 1 base, and 11 bases separated the two germline ends. Looked up from germline, CDR1 is SNHLY and CDR2 is FYNNEI. CDR3 residues: CASSVWDGSYEQYF. CDR3 nucleotide sequence: TGTGCCAGCAGTGTTTGGGACGGATCCTACGAGCAGTACTTC.

The V and J genes are TRBV5-1 and TRBJ2-3; D perhaps matches TRBD1 (6 bases). Germline loops: CDR1 SGHRS, CDR2 YFSETQ. V lost 1 base to trimming and J lost 3 bases, with 9 bases between them. The CDR3 spans 14 residues. The CDR3 region has the DNA TGCGCCAGCAGCTTGATGACAGGAACAGATACGCAGTATTTT. Its translation is CASSLMTGTDTQYF.

The CDR3 sequence: CASSPNPERGYEQYF. CDR3 DNA: TGTGCCAGCAGCCCGAACCCAGAGAGGGGATACGAGCAGTACTTC. This chain connects TRBV25-1 to TRBJ2-7; D may correspond to TRBD1 or TRBD2 (5 bases each). V was pared by 6 bases and J by 4 bases, with 19 bases between. The CDR3 is made up of 15 amino acids. In germline, CDR1 is MGHDK, CDR2 SYGVNS.

The chain links TRBV7-9 to TRBJ2-5; D perhaps matches TRBD1 (6 bases). The V gene's germline CDR1 is SEHNR and CDR2 FQNEAQ (reference sequence). Trimming cost V 6 bases and J 12 bases, with 17 bases left between them. This CDR3 contains 12 residues. Written as DNA, the CDR3 is TGTGCCAGCAGGACCCTCCTTGAGGGGGAGTACTTC. This sequence encodes CASRTLLEGEYF.

The chain links TRBV27 to TRBJ1-6; 7 bases are shared with TRBD1. The CDR3 spans 16 residues. V shed 3 bases and J 7 bases; nucleotides not matched to a gene: 9. Germline lookup yields CDR1 MNHEY and CDR2 SMNVEV (reference sequence). CDR3 protein: CASSLDTGDGNSPLHF. DNA for the CDR3: TGTGCCAGCAGTTTGGATACAGGGGACGGGAATTCACCCCTCCACTTT.

The rearrangement uses TRBV6-5 and TRBJ2-7, with 8 bases that match TRBD1. The CDR3 length is 13 residues. With V trimmed by 7 bases and J by 6 bases, 8 bases remained unmatched. The V gene's germline CDR1 is MNHEY and CDR2 SVGAGI. The CDR3 nucleotides are TGTGCCAGCACCAGGACAGGGAAAGGCGAGCAGTACTTC. Translating gives CASTRTGKGEQYF.

This clone occurred a few times. The rearrangement links TRBV29-1 to TRBJ1-3; D gene uncertain. The length of the CDR3 is 11 residues. Germline CDR1 and CDR2: SQVTM and ANQGSEA. The ends were cut back, 7 bases at V and 3 bases at J, with 7 bases in the middle. The CDR3 nucleotides are TGCAGCGCCGGGTTTGGAAACACCATATATTTT. Its translation is CSAGFGNTIYF.

This chain links TRBV28 with TRBJ1-2; D is unclear. This CDR3 contains 14 residues. Looked up from germline, CDR1 is MDHEN and CDR2 is SYDVKM. The ends were cut back, 6 bases at V and 5 bases at J, with 16 bases in the middle. Here the CDR3 reads CASRTGNSLYGYTF. CDR3 nucleotides: TGTGCCAGCAGGACCGGGAACAGCCTGTATGGCTACACCTTC.

The chain employs TRBV7-2 and TRBJ2-1; TRBD2 agrees at 11 bases. With 1 base clipped from V and 3 bases from J, the junction kept 8 bases outside the gene matches. This CDR3 is built from 18 residues. Germline CDR1 SGHTA, CDR2 FQGNSA. CDR3 sequence reads: CASSLDLSSGGHYNEQFF. The CDR3 DNA reads as TGTGCCAGCAGCTTAGACCTGTCTAGCGGGGGGCACTACAATGAGCAGTTCTTC.

This chain connects TRBV6-5 to TRBJ2-3, with TRBD2 matching over 8 bases. This CDR3 comprises 15 residues. Germline CDR1 is MNHEY and CDR2 is SVGAGI. In DNA form, the CDR3 reads TGTGCTTCTTCCCGGGGGGGCCGATGGACAGATACGCAGTATTTT. This encodes CASSRGGRWTDTQYF.

This clone was seen a handful of times. V and J are TRBV29-1 and TRBJ1-6; the match to TRBD1 covers 8 bases. The V gene end was trimmed by 6 bases and the J gene end by 7 bases; junction bases not matched to a gene: 5. The germline CDR1 and CDR2 sequences are SQVTM and ANQGSEA. This CDR3 spans 13 amino acids. For the CDR3, the DNA is TGCAGCGTCCCGGGACAGGAGAATTCACCCCTCCACTTT. The encoded protein is CSVPGQENSPLHF.

The chain links TRBV20-1 to TRBJ1-1; D gene ambiguous. This CDR3 spans 11 amino acids. Germline CDR1 reads DFQATT; CDR2 reads SNEGSKA (reference sequence). V lost 7 bases to trimming and J lost 7 bases, with 13 bases between them. The CDR3 region is CSVGTYIEAFF. The CDR3, as DNA: TGCAGTGTTGGTACGTACATTGAAGCTTTCTTT.

The chain couples TRBV9 to TRBJ2-2, with D unclear. V was clipped by 0 bases and J by 1 base, with 10 bases between them. There are 16 residues in the CDR3. Germline V gene data show CDR1 as SGDLS and CDR2 as YYNGEE. The CDR3 DNA reads TGTGCCAGCAGCGTAGAGTGGGGATTGAACACCGGGGAGCTGTTTTTT. It specifies CASSVEWGLNTGELFF.

This rearrangement joins TRBV5-1 to TRBJ1-2, with TRBD1 as a possible D gene (5 bases). This CDR3 is built from 14 residues. The germline V gene encodes CDR1 SGHRS and CDR2 YFSETQ. V lost 2 bases and J lost 2, with 10 bases in between. In nucleotides, the CDR3 is TGCGCCAGCAGCTTCCTGGACACCAACTATGGCTACACCTTC. This sequence encodes CASSFLDTNYGYTF.